The 15 T cell receptor beta chains given below trace back to one sample, sequenced in a study of blood T cell repertoires in COVID-19. Profiled with immunoSEQ multiplex PCR; TCRdb holds only in-frame clones, not every one. This sample carries about 91,000 clones, about 90% of them seen once, and the ten largest clones take about 4.2%. Material: peripheral blood. The receptors come from a man between 65 and 85 years old with acute or convalescent COVID-19.

This rearrangement joins TRBV6-5 to TRBJ1-4; D not resolved. Trimming cost V 3 bases and J 8 bases, with 13 bases left between them. This CDR3 is built from 14 residues. The germline CDR1 and CDR2 sequences are MNHEY and SVGAGI. CDR3 residues: CASSYSSREEKLFF. As DNA, the CDR3 is TGTGCCAGCAGTTATTCCAGCCGGGAAGAAAAACTGTTTTTT.

This clone has a single count. The chain carries TRBV24-1 and TRBJ1-5; 10 bases align to TRBD1. The germline CDR1 and CDR2 sequences are KGHDR and SFDVKD. The ends lost 4 bases at V and 4 bases at J; junction bases unmatched: 9. This CDR3 is 17 amino acids long. The CDR3 is CATSDPRQGARNQPQHF. The CDR3 nucleotides are TGTGCCACCAGTGACCCTCGACAGGGGGCACGGAATCAGCCCCAGCATTTT.

The rearrangement joins TRBV6-6 to TRBJ1-4, with 10 bases matching TRBD1. V lost 3 bases and J lost 5; bases outside the gene matches: 3. The CDR3 has 15 amino acids. Germline CDR1 is MNHNY and CDR2 is SVGAGI (reference sequence). The CDR3 DNA follows: TGTGCCAGCAGTTATCCGGGACAGGGGAATGAAAAACTGTTTTTT. Translated: CASSYPGQGNEKLFF.

The gene calls are TRBV27 and TRBJ2-1, with TRBD2 matching 14 bases. The CDR3 contains 17 residues. CDR1 and CDR2 (germline): MNHEY, SMNVEV (reference sequence). The J segment lost 4 bases and the V segment lost 6 bases, leaving 8 bases of the junction unmatched. The DNA for the CDR3 is TGTGCCAGCAGCTTCGGGACTAGCGGGGGTCATTACAATGAGCAGTTCTTC. It specifies CASSFGTSGGHYNEQFF.

The rearrangement links TRBV18 to TRBJ2-5; D gene uncertain. V was clipped by 3 bases and J by 1 base, with 9 bases between them. Germline V gene data show CDR1 as KGHSH and CDR2 as LQKENI. The CDR3 runs to 14 residues. This CDR3 is CASSPVSVQETQYF. In DNA form, the CDR3 reads TGTGCCAGCTCACCCGTGTCGGTCCAAGAGACCCAGTACTTC.

The chain uses TRBV24-1 and TRBJ2-2, with 13 bases fitting TRBD2. CDR1 and CDR2 (germline): KGHDR, SFDVKD. The length of the CDR3 is 17 residues. Trimming removed 4 bases from V and 4 bases from J; junction bases left unmatched: 5. CDR3 DNA sequence: TGTGCCACCAGTGACCCCACTAGCGGGGGGGCCACCGGGGAGCTGTTTTTT. This sequence encodes CATSDPTSGGATGELFF.

This clone was observed a single time. The gene calls are TRBV3-1 (or the pseudogene TRBV3-2) and TRBJ1-5; possible D gene TRBD1, 6 bases. CDR1 and CDR2 from the germline V gene are LGHDT and YNNKEL (reference sequence). V gave up 0 bases and J gave up 5 bases, with 8 bases separating them. This CDR3 contains 14 residues. The CDR3 DNA reads as TGTGCCAGCAGCCAAGAAGGGGGTTATCAGCCCCAGCATTTT. It codes for CASSQEGGYQPQHF.

The CDR3, as DNA: TGTGCCAGCAGCTTGGCGGCAGGAGGTGAGCAGTACGTC. As protein: CASSLAAGGEQYV. The chain couples TRBV5-6 to TRBJ2-7; D is possibly TRBD2 (5 bases). The CDR3 is 13 amino acids. Germline V gives CDR1 SGHDT, CDR2 YYEEEE. V dropped 0 bases and J dropped 7 bases, with 11 bases sitting between them.

This chain connects TRBV5-6 to TRBJ2-7; perhaps TRBD1 as D (6 bases). Per germline, CDR1 SGHDT and CDR2 YYEEEE. The CDR3 consists of 17 residues. Trimming shortened V by 0 bases and J by 0 bases, and 16 bases separated the two germline ends. In DNA form, the CDR3 reads TGTGCCAGCAGCTTGGGACCCTACAGGGTTAGCTCCTACGAGCAGTACGTC. This codes for CASSLGPYRVSSYEQYV.

This chain's CDR3 is CAWSVPGQYNSPLHF. CDR3 DNA sequence: TGTGCCTGGAGTGTACCCGGACAGTATAATTCACCCCTCCACTTT. The chain recombines TRBV30 with TRBJ1-6; D may be TRBD1 (6 bases). Germline V gene lookup returns CDR1 GTSNPN and CDR2 SVGIG (reference sequence). This CDR3 spans 15 amino acids. Trimming stripped 0 bases from V and 4 bases from J, with 10 bases between. Complete variable domain (other parts from reference TRBV30 and TRBJ1-6): SQTIHQWPATLVQPVGSPLSLECTVEGTSNPNLYWYRQAAGRGLQLLFYSVGIGQISSEVPQNLSASRPQDRQFILSSKKLLLSDSGFYLCAWSVPGQYNSPLHFGNGTRLTVT.

The count of this clone is one. V and J are TRBV9 and TRBJ2-5; 8 nucleotides match TRBD2. CDR3 size: 16 residues. The ends lost 1 base at V and 2 bases at J; junction bases unmatched: 7. The V gene's germline CDR1 is SGDLS and CDR2 YYNGEE. The CDR3 region is CASSVSGGLVQETQYF. The CDR3 DNA reads TGTGCCAGCAGCGTAAGTGGGGGACTAGTACAAGAGACCCAGTACTTC.

This chain links TRBV5-1 with TRBJ1-5, with 7 positions matching TRBD1. There are 16 residues in the CDR3. Germline CDR1 is SGHRS and CDR2 is YFSETQ. V shed 4 bases and J 3 bases; nucleotides not matched to a gene: 10. CDR3 amino acids: CASSHRDRETNQPQHF. CDR3 in DNA: TGCGCCAGCAGCCACCGGGACAGAGAAACCAATCAGCCCCAGCATTTT. The full variable domain, its missing parts supplied by reference TRBV5-1 and TRBJ1-5, is KAGVTQTPRYLIKTRGQQVTLSCSPISGHRSVSWYQQTPGQGLQFLFEYFSETQRNKGNFPGRFSGRQFSNSRSEMNVSTLELGDSALYLCASSHRDRETNQPQHFGDGTRLSIL.

This rearrangement joins TRBV12-5 to TRBJ1-1, with 8 bases lining up with TRBD1. With V trimmed by 5 bases and J by 3 bases, 8 bases remained unmatched. CDR1 and CDR2 from the germline V gene are LGHNT and FRNRAP. The CDR3 length is 15 residues. The CDR3 sequence: CASGTPGTGYTEAFF. CDR3 in DNA: TGTGCTAGTGGTACTCCCGGGACAGGTTACACTGAAGCTTTCTTT.

The chain carries TRBV4-1 and TRBJ1-6; D is unclear. The CDR3 length is 16 residues. The V and J ends lost 1 base and 6 bases respectively, with 13 bases between them. Germline V gene lookup returns CDR1 MGHRA and CDR2 YSYEKL. CDR3 sequence: CASSQGYARGNSPLHF. DNA of the CDR3: TGCGCCAGCAGCCAAGGGTATGCCAGAGGTAATTCACCCCTCCACTTT.

The chain recombines TRBV12-5 with TRBJ2-3; D may be TRBD2 (6 bases). The length of the CDR3 is 18 residues. V was trimmed by 1 base and J by 3 bases, leaving 20 bases between them. The germline CDR1 and CDR2 sequences are LGHNT and FRNRAP. Here the CDR3 reads CASGLDGGTRHPTDTQYF. DNA of the CDR3: TGTGCTAGTGGTTTGGATGGCGGGACGCGTCATCCTACAGATACGCAGTATTTT.